This T cell receptor (beta chain) was sequenced for a study of blood T cell repertoires in COVID-19. Overall study: Some COVID-19 samples were acute and others convalescent; all came from the United States, Italy and Spain.

In the original analysis: Amplification from reference gene primers served as the basis for estimated nucleated cell counts. Produced via immunoSEQ multiplex PCR; TCRdb's table is partial and in-frame only. The DNA gave D and trimming, while V, J and clone size come from that table. Counted here are 300,000 to 400,000 clones, about 90% occurring once; the ten biggest clones make up about 6.7%. The germline V and J ends were trimmed by 2 bases and 0 bases, with 14 bases remaining between them. The V gene's germline CDR1 is MDHEN and CDR2 SYDVKM. The CDR3 has 17 residues. Patients in Seattle were enrolled during active infection, then followed longitudinally.

The sequenced sample was peripheral blood. This TCR was recovered from a woman aged 70-85 years with COVID-19, enrolled during active disease. The J gene is TRBJ1-5, the V gene TRBV28; tentatively, D is TRBD1 (6 bases). CDR3 in amino acids: CASSLKGGGISNQPQHF. The CDR3 DNA reads TGTGCCAGCAGTTTAAAAGGGGGGGGGATTAGCAATCAGCCCCAGCATTTT.